This note documents a single T cell receptor (beta chain) sequence. Which antigen it targets is not known. No much larger clone exists at a distance of one base, and base qualities are not known. CDR1 and CDR2 are drawn from the germline V gene: SNHLY, FYNNEI. The CDR3 holds 16 amino acids from the cysteine to the phenylalanine. Only the CDR3 region is kept as DNA, spanning 48 bases read in frame from base 1. At the junction V is shortened by 2 bases and J by 6 bases, with 18 bases in between. The data were taken from a study of cytomegalovirus exposure and HLA in healthy donors (dated 2017 in TCRdb). Concerning the study at large: In an earlier analysis of approximately 500 of the donors, about 260 Gb of sequence data and 90 million to 120 million unique TCR beta sequences from about 190 million T cells were reported. The study used immunosequencing to profile the T cell repertoires of under 700 subjects and linked those repertoires to cytomegalovirus serostatus. The study aimed to test whether cataloging public T cell receptors could reveal signatures of past pathogen exposure. High-throughput TCR immunosequencing, statistical association of individual TCRs with disease status, and machine learning were combined to predict cytomegalovirus infection status. Of the roughly 390 genotyped donors, less than 85% were placed in the genetic ancestry cluster associated with self-reported Caucasian donors. Typing coverage differed by locus: A, B, C, DRB1 and DQB1 were typed in about 620-640 donors, DQA1 in about 510, DPA1 in around 580, and DPB1 in around 440. A separate validation cohort of 90 to 150 different subjects was used in addition to the 666-subject first cohort. Among 300 to 500 genotyped donors of the cohort, an average of approximately 240,000 unique TCR beta nucleotide sequences was sequenced per donor, of which approximately 19% were non-productive. Because of strong linkage in the cohort, five DR-DQ haplotypes were treated as single units for association and clustering. An earlier analysis of approximately 500 of the donors applied high-throughput TCR beta sequencing to assess whether each TCR beta V gene segment acted as functional or pseudogenic. In a later genetic analysis, genome-wide SNP genotypes for about three fifths of the roughly 670 donors were used, and that subset was treated as a discovery cohort. An early release covering more than 500 HLA-typed donors comprised roughly 300 gigabases of sequencing data and 65 million to 100 million unique TCR sequences. A later analysis re-examined previously published TCR beta repertoires from about 700 donors and added high-resolution HLA genotyping to investigate patterns of TCR occurrence. Both class I and class II loci were covered by HLA typing, at four-digit resolution. Donor age, sex, ethnicity and CMV serostatus were compiled alongside the repertoire data. All discovery cohort repertoires had been generated using a single sequencing platform. Rather than drawing on any new phenotypic data, the later analysis identified candidate immune exposures from TCR beta sequences and the way those sequences occurred across donors. Results the study describes overall, beyond this receptor: A cluster of highly shared sequence variants was judged likely to be a technical artifact of the sequencing pipeline. A further reported finding was that TCR beta sequences accurately predicted the HLA-A and HLA-B alleles for most subjects in the first cohort. The classifier was reported to diagnose cytomegalovirus status with high specificity and sensitivity in both the original and validation cohorts. Linkage disequilibrium might explain the correlated functional status among segregating V segments, but an unknown experimental factor could not be excluded. This cohort had only TCR beta chains sequenced, and the lack of alpha or paired-chain data limited which features could be detected. The study gave a list of roughly 150 TCR beta chains associated with cytomegalovirus. A later genetic analysis reported fewer N-insertions in productive TCRs among donors in an Asian-associated ancestry cluster than the roughly 700-donor mean. Immune exposure information for the cohort was limited to CMV serostatus. In vitro tests confirmed that a few of the cytomegalovirus-associated TCR beta chains recognize cytomegalovirus antigens. Because the 87-base-pair reads could not distinguish some IMGT-functional V segments, including TRBV6-2 and TRBV6-3, those segments were excluded. According to the authors, the approach could potentially be generalized to other disease states and immunological phenotypes. Specific HLA alleles were associated with 15,000 to 20,000 TCR beta sequences at a false discovery rate of 0.05 in a later analysis. An earlier analysis of approximately 540 of the donors showed that most TCR beta V segments appeared in productive rearrangements either about 87% or about 30% of the time, which broadly matched IMGT annotations. Most TCR sequences were observed very rarely across donors, whereas some public TCRs were present in many individuals. A later analysis found that HLA-associated TCR beta chains were more clonally expanded and had lower generation probabilities than equally common non-associated chains. In a later analysis, several top co-occurrence clusters were reported to appear linked to parvovirus B19, influenza, CMV and Epstein-Barr virus. V-gene and J-gene trimming of TCR beta chains was associated with a missense DCLRE1C variant in a later genetic analysis, and the association was replicated in an independent cohort. Roughly uniform sequencing depth across donors was assumed in presence/absence analyses, although this assumption may not hold. In a later analysis, TCR association rates were found to vary across HLA loci, with the most associated TCRs seen for DRB1 alleles and the fewest for HLA-C alleles. Because counts were too low, fewer than 20 rarely observed V segments, including chromosome 9 orphons, were excluded from the earlier analysis of fewer than 650 of the donors. Because HLA typing was unavailable for some donors at each locus, only the typed subset was used in association tests. Strong co-occurrence of HLA alleles, especially DR and DQ, made assigning TCR associations to individual alleles difficult. In a later analysis, most CMV-associated TCR beta chains were found to appear HLA-restricted, with HLA associations seemingly driven largely by CMV exposure.

The cohort was made up of 500 to 800 healthy bone marrow donors. At the time of sampling, every cohort member was nominally healthy, though immune exposures that went unrecorded were likely present. The donor tested CMV seronegative and was one of the 352 seronegative cohort members. Each donor provided a peripheral blood sample, and peripheral blood mononuclear cells were used for TCR beta sequencing. Genomic DNA extraction from the blood cell samples was performed with the Qiagen DNeasy Blood Extraction Kit. Library prep was done by the immunoSEQ multiplex PCR assay. The multiplex PCR relied on a mix of 60 forward primers for TCR Vbeta segments and 13 reverse primers for TCR Jbeta segments. A multiplex PCR assay on genomic DNA amplified the CDR3 region of rearranged TCR beta genes. The amplified TCR beta libraries were sequenced on the Illumina HiSeq System as 87-base-pair reads. Processing in the source paper ran as follows. Across the 670 or so repertoires, a later analysis counted roughly 84 million unique TCR beta chains, 9 million to 14 million of which were shared by at least two donors. To remove PCR and sequencing errors, raw reads were error-corrected and collapsed into unique sequences using a nearest-neighbor algorithm that merged closely related sequences. Alignment of CDR3 sequences to IMGT reference sequences was used to assign V, D and J gene segments. For a sequence to be retained, a match of at least six nucleotides was required to both a V gene segment and a J gene segment. A rearrangement was called productive if the CDR3 had no stop codons and remained in frame with V and J, and every other rearrangement was called non-productive. CDR3 was defined according to IMGT convention as the region running from the second conserved V-encoded cysteine to the conserved J-encoded phenylalanine. The earlier analysis of 500 to 600 of the donors excluded sequences that lacked an unambiguous match to a single V gene segment. In an earlier analysis of more than 500 of the donors, a V segment was called functional when productive rearrangements were above 56.7%, and segregating when the standard deviation between donors exceeded 5%. A statistical classification framework was built for diagnosing cytomegalovirus status from the catalog of TCR beta chain sequences. In a later analysis, TCR nucleotide sequences were compared against IMGT/GENE-DB human TR gene sequences so that V and J genes could be assigned. Using the TCRdist pipeline, a later analysis assigned CDR3 sequences along with most-parsimonious VDJ recombination scenarios. In a later analysis, every TCR beta chain was defined by the combination of its CDR3 amino acid sequence and its V-gene family, and reads without a unique V-gene family were dropped. A later analysis removed 592 highly shared, low-generation-probability nucleotide sequences to deal with suspected cross-contamination and a sequencing artifact. A later analysis calculated a clonal expansion index for each public chain from normalized within-repertoire ranks of inferred template counts. A later analysis computed generation probabilities with a VDJ recombination model fitted to out-of-frame rearrangements, and checked the results against IGoR. A later analysis scored TCR-TCR, TCR-HLA and TCR-CMV co-occurrence with hypergeometric tests, applying a repertoire-size bias correction to TCR pairs. A later analysis estimated false discovery rates by permuting HLA or CMV assignments 20 times. A later analysis grouped co-occurring TCRs with DBSCAN, adding TCRdist sequence similarity when clustering within HLA-allele-positive subsets. For co-occurrence clustering, repertoires with fewer than 30,000 or more than 120,000 public chains were excluded, along with roughly 5 repertoires with anomalous nucleotide sharing. TCRdb took this table from immuneACCESS and kept in-frame rearrangements with V and J called. Such tables lack part of the clones; where checked against another copy, unresolved V genes explain under half of the gap, and the rest is unexplained. V, J and clone size derive from that table, while D and trimming were established from the DNA sequence. The sample table shows under 200,000 clones, and roughly 70% are seen once. Around 1.9% of the sample belongs to the ten largest clones.

The sequence was obtained from a woman aged 30 to 39 in good health and CMV-seronegative. The chain joins TRBV2 to TRBJ2-3; TRBD2 is a possible D gene, resting on 5 matching bases. The source material was PBMCs. The nucleotide sequence reads TGTGCCAGCAGTGAATGGGGTCTAGCCCGTAGGGATACGCAGTATTTT. It codes for CASSEWGLARRDTQYF. The variable domain in full, with residues beyond the CDR3 obtained from the reference TRBV2 and TRBJ2-3 genes, is EPEVTQTPSHQVTQMGQEVILRCVPISNHLYFYWYRQILGQKVEFLVSFYNNEISEKSEIFDDQFSVERPDGSNFTLKIRSTKLEDSAMYFCASSEWGLARRDTQYFGPGTRLTVL.